This T cell receptor (beta chain) is drawn from a study of CD8 T cells in Susac syndrome (dated by TCRdb to the late 2010s). Study-level background: Whether CD8+ T cell activation and differentiation in Susac syndrome was antigen driven was tested using repertoire sequencing. Broader findings and caveats from the paper: The number of individuals in the TCR sequencing and HLA analysis was recognized as being relatively small.

RNA was extracted with the RNeasy kit and about 0.45 to 1 ug was reverse transcribed using random hexamers. The immunoSEQ multiplex PCR assay, which covers 54 Vbeta and 13 Jbeta segments, was used to amplify TCR beta CDR3 regions. PCR amplification bias was corrected using a synthetic template baseline for primer optimization and computational correction. In the authors' own workflow: Only productive sequences were kept, with reads annotated to V, D and J genes according to IMGT and analyzed in immunoSEQ Analyzer. Clonality was calculated as one minus the Shannon entropy normalized by log2 of the number of productive unique sequences. For each patient and control, public and private clones were evaluated among the 100 most prevalent clones. Clones were defined as Susac-specific if absent from the healthy and MS cohorts, from 1052 published viral clones and from other ImmuneACCESS disease sequences. TCRdb passed the public sequencing reads through fastp at Q25 and MiXCR, retaining productive beta sequences. A single entry per CDR3 protein holds the most common genes and DNA from its merged rows. Clone size and V and J calls follow TCRdb, not the original study. The sample yields about 160,000 distinct CDR3 sequences; roughly 95% were counted once. The ten biggest clones cover 0.085% to 0.095% of the sample.

The germline V gene supplies CDR1 KGHSH and CDR2 LQKENI. From its cysteine to its phenylalanine, the CDR3 spans 13 amino acids. The CDR3 DNA has 39 bases and is translated from base 1. Trimming removed 6 bases from V and 5 bases from J, leaving 11 bases between the germline ends. In regard to this clonotype: The antigen it recognizes is unknown. Base qualities are missing; no much larger clone stands one base away.

High-throughput TCR beta sequencing profiled peripheral blood CD8+ and CD4+ T cells from healthy donors, Susac syndrome patients and multiple sclerosis patients. Treatment-naive patients with stable or active relapsing-remitting disease fulfilling revised McDonald criteria were used as multiple sclerosis controls. Bulk CD8+ and CD4+ T cells were purified by magnetic negative isolation, while CD8+ TEMRA cells were enriched using FACS. Blood was collected in EDTA tubes and processed within 24 hours, with PBMCs isolated through density gradient centrifugation. PBMCs intended for TCR sequencing were frozen in liquid nitrogen and were later thawed in a 37 degrees C water bath. The sorted or isolated CD4+, CD8+ and CD8+ TEMRA cells reached a purity of at least 90%.

Sequencing was performed on CD4+ T cells from PBMCs. This receptor was taken from a human donor with multiple sclerosis. The receptor chain draws on TRBV18 and TRBJ2-1; no D gene is confidently identified. The DNA sequence is as follows: TGTGCCAGCTCTACGTACGTGGACAATGAGCAGTTCTTC. Translated, it reads CASSTYVDNEQFF.